At least ten counts were recorded for the clone carrying this T cell receptor beta chain. No antigen is known for it. The data derive from a study of response to subunit inactivated influenza vaccine. J gave up 6 bases and V 5 bases, and 1 base lay outside the gene matches. This CDR3 is 13 amino acids long. One entry per CDR3 protein results from TCRdb running MiXCR on the RT-PCR reads. The sample contains 150,000 to 200,000 distinct CDR3 sequences, roughly 11% of which appear only once. Study-level findings and limits: T cells newly recruited by each seasonal influenza vaccination are few, the authors suggested.

Sequenced here: non-naive T cells sorted from PBMCs, sampled around seven weeks after vaccination. This receptor was taken from a man between 50 and 59 years old who received an inactivated influenza vaccine. The chain uses TRBV12-3 or TRBV12-4 and TRBJ2-7; 13 nucleotides agree with TRBD2. CDR3 loop: CASSGTSGIEQYF. The CDR3 DNA reads TGTGCCAGCAGTGGGACTAGCGGGATCGAGCAGTACTTC.